These 8 T cell receptor beta chains were all obtained from the same sample, sequenced in a study of control samples from healthy donors and cancer patients. The method was immunoSEQ multiplex PCR; TCRdb's version includes in-frame clones alone and lacks a portion of them. Here the sample spans about 120,000 clones, more than 75% being singletons. The sample consisted of blood. Receptors were obtained from a man between 60 and 70 years old in good health.

V gene TRBV6-2 or TRBV6-3 combines with J gene TRBJ2-2; D is undetermined. CDR1 is MNHEY and CDR2 is SVGEGT in the germline V gene. The length of the CDR3 is 11 residues. V was cut by 5 bases and J by 11 bases, with 9 bases left in between. The CDR3 sequence: CASSRVGELFF. CDR3 coding DNA: TGTGCCAGCAGTAGAGTAGGAGAGCTGTTTTTT.

The chain is built from TRBV2 and TRBJ1-5; 9 nucleotides agree with TRBD1. CDR1 and CDR2 from the germline V gene are SNHLY and FYNNEI. The CDR3 covers 14 residues. The junction had 4 bases not matched to a gene; V was cut back by 6 bases and J by 4 bases. The CDR3 reads CASRLGQGNQPQHF. The CDR3 DNA reads as TGTGCCAGCAGACTAGGACAGGGGAATCAGCCCCAGCATTTT.

As DNA, the CDR3 is TGTGCCAGCAGTCCCAGACGGGAGAACACTGAAGCTTTCTTT. Protein: CASSPRRENTEAFF. The chain has TRBV28 and TRBJ1-1; D ambiguous. V was cut by 5 bases and J by 1 base, with 11 bases left in between. Germline lookup yields CDR1 MDHEN and CDR2 SYDVKM. This CDR3 comprises 14 residues.

In its sample, this clone was seen once. The chain combines TRBV4-3 with TRBJ2-7, with TRBD1 identical over 10 bases. J gave up 2 bases and V 3 bases, and 4 bases lay outside the gene matches. Germline CDR1 reads LGHNA; CDR2 reads YSLEER. The CDR3 spans 15 residues. DNA of the CDR3: TGCGCCAGCAGCCAGGGGGGACAGGGGACCTACGAGCAGTACTTC. Protein product: CASSQGGQGTYEQYF.

This chain links TRBV18 with TRBJ2-1; the match to TRBD2 covers 14 bases. V gave up 2 bases and J gave up 4 bases; unmatched junction bases: 7. CDR3 length: 18 residues. The germline CDR1 and CDR2 sequences are KGHSH and LQKENI. CDR3 loop: CASSPRTSGGFLYNEQFF. The CDR3 DNA sequence: TGTGCCAGCTCACCAAGGACTAGCGGGGGGTTCCTATACAATGAGCAGTTCTTC.

The chain couples TRBV28 to TRBJ2-5, with 7 bases that match TRBD2. Trimming at V came to 4 bases and at J to 1 base, leaving 6 bases not matched to a gene. This CDR3 has 15 amino acids. The germline V gene encodes CDR1 MDHEN and CDR2 SYDVKM. This CDR3 is CASSYPGGGQETQYF. DNA of the CDR3: TGTGCCAGCAGTTACCCTGGGGGGGGCCAAGAGACCCAGTACTTC.

CDR3 in amino acids: CASSMLGGGIGETQYF. CDR3 DNA sequence: TGTGCCAGTAGTATGCTTGGGGGCGGTATTGGAGAGACCCAGTACTTC. The V call is TRBV19, the J call TRBJ2-5; D may be TRBD1 (6 bases). The CDR3 length is 16 residues. The germline V gene has CDR1 LNHDA and CDR2 SQIVND (reference sequence). The V end was cut by 3 bases, the J end by 4 bases, with 18 bases between.

The sample holds a few counts of this clone. This chain uses TRBV7-2 with TRBJ1-2, with TRBD1 matching over 8 bases. Trimming at V came to 4 bases and at J to 0 bases, leaving 4 bases not matched to a gene. CDR1 and CDR2 (germline): SGHTA, FQGNSA. There are 15 residues in the CDR3. The CDR3 DNA is TGTGCCAGCAGCTATCAACAGGGGGCTAACTATGGCTACACCTTC. It translates to CASSYQQGANYGYTF.